This TCR beta chain originates from a study of TIL therapy for anti-PD-1-resistant metastatic lung cancer. The CDR3 covers 12 residues. The V end lost 4 bases, the J end lost 4 bases, and 9 bases lay between the germline ends. Looked up from germline, CDR1 is SGDLS and CDR2 is YYNGEE. This was the immunoSEQ v3 assay. This table comes from immunoSEQ multiplex PCR, and its TCRdb copy is limited to in-frame clones, with some not included. The table includes approximately 10,000 clones, over 70% detected once. The time point denotes: pre-treatment sample, taken before nivolumab and TIL therapy. The gene calls are TRBV9 and TRBJ2-7, with D maybe TRBD1 (6 bases). The material sequenced was blood, taken at baseline. This sequence was found in a person aged 25 to 85 with non-small cell lung cancer. The CDR3 protein is CASSPGQYEQYF. The CDR3 DNA reads TGTGCCAGCAGCCCCGGACAGTACGAGCAGTACTTC.